This T cell receptor beta chain was sequenced for a study of blood T cell repertoires in COVID-19. Study background: COVID-19 samples from acute and convalescent phases originated in the United States, Italy and Spain. T cells, B-cell-depleted T cells, or PBMCs provided the cDNA or gDNA that served as material.

Comment on this clone: A read error may account for a junction end that differs from germline.

Data came from immunoSEQ multiplex PCR; TCRdb stores just in-frame clones and leaves some out. The sample lists about 270,000 clones; 75% to 90% were seen once. The CDR3 is 15 residues long. From germline, CDR1 is SEHNR and CDR2 FQNEAQ (reference sequence). The sequenced material came from peripheral blood. The genes are TRBV7-9 and TRBJ1-2; 10 bases agree with TRBD1. This sequence was found in a man aged 45-65 years with acute or convalescent COVID-19. In DNA form, the CDR3 reads TGTGCCAGCAGCCCTCCGGGACAGGGGACTTATGGTTACACCTTC. It translates to CASSPPGQGTYGYTF.